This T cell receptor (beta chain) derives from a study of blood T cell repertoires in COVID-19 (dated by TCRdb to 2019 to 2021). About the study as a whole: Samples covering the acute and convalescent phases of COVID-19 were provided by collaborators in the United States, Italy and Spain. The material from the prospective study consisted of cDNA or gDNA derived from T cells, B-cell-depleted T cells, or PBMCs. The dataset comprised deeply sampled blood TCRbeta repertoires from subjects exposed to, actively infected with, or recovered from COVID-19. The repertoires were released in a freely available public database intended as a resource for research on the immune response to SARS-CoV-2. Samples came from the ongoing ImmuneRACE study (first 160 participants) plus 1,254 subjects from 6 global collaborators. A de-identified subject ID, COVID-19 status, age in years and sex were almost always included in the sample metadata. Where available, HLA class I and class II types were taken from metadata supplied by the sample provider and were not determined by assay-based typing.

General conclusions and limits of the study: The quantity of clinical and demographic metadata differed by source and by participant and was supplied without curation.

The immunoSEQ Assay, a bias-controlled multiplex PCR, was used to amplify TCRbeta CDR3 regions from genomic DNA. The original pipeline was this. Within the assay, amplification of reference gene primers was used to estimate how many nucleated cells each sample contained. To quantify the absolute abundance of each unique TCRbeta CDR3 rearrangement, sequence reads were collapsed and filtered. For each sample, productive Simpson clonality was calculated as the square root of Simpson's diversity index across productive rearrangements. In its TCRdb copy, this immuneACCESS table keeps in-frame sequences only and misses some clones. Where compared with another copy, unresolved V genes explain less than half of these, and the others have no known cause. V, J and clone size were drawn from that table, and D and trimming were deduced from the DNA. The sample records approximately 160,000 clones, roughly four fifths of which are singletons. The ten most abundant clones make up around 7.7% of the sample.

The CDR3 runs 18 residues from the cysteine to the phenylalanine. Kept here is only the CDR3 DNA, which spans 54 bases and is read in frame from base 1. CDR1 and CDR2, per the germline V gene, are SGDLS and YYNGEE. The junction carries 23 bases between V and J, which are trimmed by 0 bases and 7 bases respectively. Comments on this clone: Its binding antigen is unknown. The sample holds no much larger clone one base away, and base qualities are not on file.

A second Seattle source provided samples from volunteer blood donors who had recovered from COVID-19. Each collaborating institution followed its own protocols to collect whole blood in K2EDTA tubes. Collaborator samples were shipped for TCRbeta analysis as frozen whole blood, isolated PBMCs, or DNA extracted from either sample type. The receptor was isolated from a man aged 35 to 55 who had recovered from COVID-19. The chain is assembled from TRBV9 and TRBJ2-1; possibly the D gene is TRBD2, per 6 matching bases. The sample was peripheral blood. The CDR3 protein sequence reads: CASSVVGRSSGGVNEQFF. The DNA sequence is TGTGCCAGCAGCGTAGTAGGCCGTAGTAGCGGTGGCGTGAATGAGCAGTTCTTC.